The source of this T cell receptor beta chain is a study of T cell responses to AZD1222 COVID-19 vaccine. TCRdb's copy holds only in-frame clones and misses some; the assay was immunoSEQ multiplex PCR. The data hold about 130,000 clones, with over 90% observed a single time. The study, taken as a whole, reports: Regions 160-218 and 743-854 dominated among vaccine-associated CD4 TCRs spanning spike. The study identified only five to seven AZD1222 recipients as seropositive at baseline.

There are 16 residues in the CDR3. The germline gives CDR1 SGHAT, CDR2 FQNNGV. Trimming stripped 3 bases from V and 0 bases from J, with 13 bases between. Worth noting for this clone: The antigen is not known.

V and J are TRBV11-2 and TRBJ2-3, with D maybe TRBD2 (7 bases). The sequences come from peripheral blood, collected on day 0 of AZD1222 vaccination. The origin of this receptor is an adult in good health. CDR3 nucleotides: TGTGCCAGCAGCTTCTCCTGGGGGGGCAGCACAGATACGCAGTATTTT. Encoded protein: CASSFSWGGSTDTQYF.